The table lists the clone carrying this TCR beta chain with a few counts. Molecular barcoding with unique molecular identifiers was used for the TCRbeta library. TCRdb passed the PCR reads through MiXCR, listing each CDR3 protein once. The sample gives some 640,000 distinct CDR3 sequences, roughly 17% of which show up once; over 0.95% is in the top ten. This entry is derived from a study of T-cell reconstitution after alpha-beta-depleted transplantation in children. The receptor's source is a human donor who donated a stem cell graft to a child with acute myeloid leukemia. The input for sequencing was PBMCs from the stem cell graft donor, taken from the stem cell graft.

The DNA of the CDR3 is TGTGCCAGCAGGCCTACAGGGGCGTTTTCACCCCTCCACTTT. Amino acid sequence: CASRPTGAFSPLHF. The gene calls are TRBV6-1 and TRBJ1-6; 7 nucleotides match TRBD1. Germline-derived CDR1 and CDR2 are MNHNS and SASEGT. The CDR3 loop spans 14 amino acids. Losses at the gene ends were 6 bases for V and 9 bases for J; bases not matched to a gene: 8.